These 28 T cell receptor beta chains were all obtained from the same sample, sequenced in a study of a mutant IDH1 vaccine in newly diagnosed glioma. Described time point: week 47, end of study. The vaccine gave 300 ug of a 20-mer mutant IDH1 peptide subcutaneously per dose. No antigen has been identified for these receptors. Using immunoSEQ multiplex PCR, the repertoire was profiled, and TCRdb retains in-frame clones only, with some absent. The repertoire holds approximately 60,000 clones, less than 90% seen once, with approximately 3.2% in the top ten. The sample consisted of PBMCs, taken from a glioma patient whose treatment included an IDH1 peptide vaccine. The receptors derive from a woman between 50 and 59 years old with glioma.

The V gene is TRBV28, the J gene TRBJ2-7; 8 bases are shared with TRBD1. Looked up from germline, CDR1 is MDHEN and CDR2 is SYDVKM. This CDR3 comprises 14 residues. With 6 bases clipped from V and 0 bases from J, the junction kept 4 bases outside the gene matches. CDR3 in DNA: TGTGCCAGCAGGACGACAGGGGCCTCCTACGAGCAGTACTTC. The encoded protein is CASRTTGASYEQYF.

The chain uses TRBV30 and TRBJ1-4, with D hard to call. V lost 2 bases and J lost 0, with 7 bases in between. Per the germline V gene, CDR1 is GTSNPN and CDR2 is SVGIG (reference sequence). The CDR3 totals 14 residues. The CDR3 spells CAWSNTATNEKLFF. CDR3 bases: TGTGCCTGGAGTAATACAGCAACTAATGAAAAACTGTTTTTT.

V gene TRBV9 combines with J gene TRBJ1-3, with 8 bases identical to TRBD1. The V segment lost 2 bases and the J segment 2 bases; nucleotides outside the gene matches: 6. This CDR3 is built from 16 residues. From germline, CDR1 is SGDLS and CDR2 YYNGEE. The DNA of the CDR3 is TGTGCCAGCAGCGTTCAGGGGGCTACCGCTGGAAACACCATATATTTT. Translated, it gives CASSVQGATAGNTIYF.

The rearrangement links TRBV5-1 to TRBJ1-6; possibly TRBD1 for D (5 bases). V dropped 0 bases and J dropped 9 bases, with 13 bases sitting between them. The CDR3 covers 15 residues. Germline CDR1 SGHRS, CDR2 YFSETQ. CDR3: CASSLADRVVSPLHF. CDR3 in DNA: TGCGCCAGCAGCTTGGCCGACAGAGTGGTTTCACCCCTCCACTTT.

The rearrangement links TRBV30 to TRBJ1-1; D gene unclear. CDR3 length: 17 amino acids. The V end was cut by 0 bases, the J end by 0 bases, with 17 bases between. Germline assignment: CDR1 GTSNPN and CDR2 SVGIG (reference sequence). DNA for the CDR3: TGTGCCTGGAGTGTGGGCCGAGTGGCGCCTTTGAACACTGAAGCTTTCTTT. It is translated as CAWSVGRVAPLNTEAFF. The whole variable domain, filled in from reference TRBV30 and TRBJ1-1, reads SQTIHQWPATLVQPVGSPLSLECTVEGTSNPNLYWYRQAAGRGLQLLFYSVGIGQISSEVPQNLSASRPQDRQFILSSKKLLLSDSGFYLCAWSVGRVAPLNTEAFFGQGTRLTVV.

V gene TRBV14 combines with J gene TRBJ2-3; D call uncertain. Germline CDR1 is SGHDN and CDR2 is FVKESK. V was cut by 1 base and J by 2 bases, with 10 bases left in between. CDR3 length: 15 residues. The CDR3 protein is CASSQGGSHTDTQYF. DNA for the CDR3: TGTGCCAGCAGCCAAGGCGGCAGCCACACAGATACGCAGTATTTT.

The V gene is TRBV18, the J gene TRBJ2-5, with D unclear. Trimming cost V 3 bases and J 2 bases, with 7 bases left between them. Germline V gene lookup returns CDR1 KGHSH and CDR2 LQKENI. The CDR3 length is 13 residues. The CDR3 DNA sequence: TGTGCCAGCTCACCGGGGTTTCAAGAGACCCAGTACTTC. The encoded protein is CASSPGFQETQYF.

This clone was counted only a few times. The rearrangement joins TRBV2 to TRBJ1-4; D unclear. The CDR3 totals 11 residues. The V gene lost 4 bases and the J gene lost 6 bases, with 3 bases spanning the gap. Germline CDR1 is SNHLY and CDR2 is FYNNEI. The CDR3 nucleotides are TGTGCCAGCAGTGCAGATGAAAAACTGTTTTTT. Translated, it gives CASSADEKLFF.

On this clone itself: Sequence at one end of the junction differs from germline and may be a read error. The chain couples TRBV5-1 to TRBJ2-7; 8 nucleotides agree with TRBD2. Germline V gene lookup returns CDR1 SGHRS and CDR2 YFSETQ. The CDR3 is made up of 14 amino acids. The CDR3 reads CAGSFSGGAYEQYF. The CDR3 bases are TGCGCCGGCAGCTTTTCCGGGGGGGCCTACGAGCAGTACTTC.

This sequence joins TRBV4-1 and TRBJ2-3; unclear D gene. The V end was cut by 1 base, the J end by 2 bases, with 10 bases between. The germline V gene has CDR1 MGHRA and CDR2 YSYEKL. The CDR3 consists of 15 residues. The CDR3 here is CASSQAVKYTDTQYF. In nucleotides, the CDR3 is TGCGCCAGCAGCCAAGCGGTCAAATACACAGATACGCAGTATTTT.

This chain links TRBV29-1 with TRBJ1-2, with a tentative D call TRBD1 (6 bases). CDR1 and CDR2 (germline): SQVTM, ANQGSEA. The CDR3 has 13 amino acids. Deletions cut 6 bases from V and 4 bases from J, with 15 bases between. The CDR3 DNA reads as TGCAGCGTCACATCTCCAGGGGTCTATGGCTACACCTTC. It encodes CSVTSPGVYGYTF.

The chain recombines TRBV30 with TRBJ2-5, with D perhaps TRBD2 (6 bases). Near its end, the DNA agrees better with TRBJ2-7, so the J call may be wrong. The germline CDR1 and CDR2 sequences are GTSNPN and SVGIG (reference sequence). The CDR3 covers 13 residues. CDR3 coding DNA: TGTGCCTGGAGTGGGACTAAACCGGGCGAGCAGTACTTC. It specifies CAWSGTKPGEQYF.

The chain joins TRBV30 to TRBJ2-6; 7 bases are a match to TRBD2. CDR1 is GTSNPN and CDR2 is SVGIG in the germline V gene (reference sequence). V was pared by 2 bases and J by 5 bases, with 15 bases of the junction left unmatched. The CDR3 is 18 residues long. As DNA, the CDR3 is TGTGCCTGGAGTCCGAGACTAGCTACTTCTTCTAGGGCCAACGTCCTGACTTTC. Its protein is CAWSPRLATSSRANVLTF.

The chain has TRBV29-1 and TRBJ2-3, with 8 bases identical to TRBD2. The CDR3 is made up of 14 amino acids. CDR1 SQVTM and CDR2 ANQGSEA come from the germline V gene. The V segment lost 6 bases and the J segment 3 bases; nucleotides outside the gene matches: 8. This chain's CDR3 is CSVAAGGHTDTQYF. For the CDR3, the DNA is TGCAGCGTGGCCGCGGGGGGCCATACAGATACGCAGTATTTT.

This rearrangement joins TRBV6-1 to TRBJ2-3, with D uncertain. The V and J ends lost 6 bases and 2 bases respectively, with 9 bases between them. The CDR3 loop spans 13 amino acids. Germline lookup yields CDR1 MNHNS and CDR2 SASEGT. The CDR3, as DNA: TGTGCCAGCAGAGTCGGTATCACAGATACGCAGTATTTT. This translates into CASRVGITDTQYF.

The CDR3 protein is CATKQGNYGYTF. CDR3 nucleotides: TGTGCCACCAAACAGGGGAACTATGGCTACACCTTC. The rearrangement joins TRBV10-3 to TRBJ1-2; 7 nucleotides line up with TRBD1. Germline V gene sequence: CDR1 ENHRY, CDR2 SYGVKD. The CDR3 extends over 12 amino acids. V lost 10 bases, J lost 2 bases, and 4 bases stayed unmatched.

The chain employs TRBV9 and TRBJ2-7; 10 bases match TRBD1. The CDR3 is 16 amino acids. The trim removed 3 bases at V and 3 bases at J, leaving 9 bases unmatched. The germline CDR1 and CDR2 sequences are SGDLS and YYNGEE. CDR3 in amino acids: CASSGSGTGDYYEQYF. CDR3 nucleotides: TGTGCCAGCAGCGGATCCGGGACAGGGGACTACTACGAGCAGTACTTC.

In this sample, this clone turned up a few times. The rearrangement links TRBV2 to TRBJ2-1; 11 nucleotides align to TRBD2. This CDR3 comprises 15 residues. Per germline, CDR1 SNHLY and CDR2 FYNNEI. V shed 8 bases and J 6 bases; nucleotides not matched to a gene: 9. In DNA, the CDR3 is TGTGCCAGCCCTCCCCCCGGGACTAGCGGCAATGAGCAGTTCTTC. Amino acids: CASPPPGTSGNEQFF.

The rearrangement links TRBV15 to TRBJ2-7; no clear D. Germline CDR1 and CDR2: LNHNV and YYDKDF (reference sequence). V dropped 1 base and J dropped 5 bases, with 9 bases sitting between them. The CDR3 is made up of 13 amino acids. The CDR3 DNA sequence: TGTGCCACCAGCAGAGTTTACGGCAACGAGCAGTACTTC. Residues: CATSRVYGNEQYF.

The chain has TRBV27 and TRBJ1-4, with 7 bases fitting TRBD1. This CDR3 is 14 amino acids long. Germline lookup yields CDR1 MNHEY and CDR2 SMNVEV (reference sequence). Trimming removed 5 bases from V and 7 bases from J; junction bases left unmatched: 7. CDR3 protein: CASSMGQNTEKLFF. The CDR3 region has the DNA TGTGCCAGCAGTATGGGACAGAACACTGAAAAACTGTTTTTT. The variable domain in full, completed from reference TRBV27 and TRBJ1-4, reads EAQVTQNPRYLITVTGKKLTVTCSQNMNHEYMSWYRQDPGLGLRQIYYSMNVEVTDKGDVPEGYKVSRKEKRNFPLILESPSPNQTSLYFCASSMGQNTEKLFFGSGTQLSVL.

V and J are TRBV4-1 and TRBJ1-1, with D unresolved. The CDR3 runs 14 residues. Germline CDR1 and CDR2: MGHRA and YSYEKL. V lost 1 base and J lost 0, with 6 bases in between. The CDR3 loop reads CASSQAGMNTEAFF. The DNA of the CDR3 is TGCGCCAGCAGCCAAGCGGGGATGAACACTGAAGCTTTCTTT.

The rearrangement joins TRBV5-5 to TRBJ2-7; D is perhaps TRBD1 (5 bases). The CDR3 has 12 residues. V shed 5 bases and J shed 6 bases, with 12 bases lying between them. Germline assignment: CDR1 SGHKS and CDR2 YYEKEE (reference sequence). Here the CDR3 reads CASSAQGPEQYF. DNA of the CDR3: TGTGCCAGCAGTGCGCAGGGTCCCGAGCAGTACTTC.

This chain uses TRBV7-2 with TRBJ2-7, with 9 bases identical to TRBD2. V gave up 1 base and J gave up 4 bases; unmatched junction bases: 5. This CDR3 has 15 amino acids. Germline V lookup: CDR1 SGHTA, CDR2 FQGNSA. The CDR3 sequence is CASSLDGTSSYEQYF. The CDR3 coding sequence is TGTGCCAGCAGCTTAGACGGGACTAGCTCTTACGAGCAGTACTTC.

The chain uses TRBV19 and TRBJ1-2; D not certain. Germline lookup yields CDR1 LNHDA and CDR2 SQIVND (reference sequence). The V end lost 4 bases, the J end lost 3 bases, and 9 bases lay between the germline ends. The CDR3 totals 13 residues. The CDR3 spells CASSTGKDYGYTF. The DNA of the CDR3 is TGTGCCAGTAGTACCGGGAAGGACTATGGCTACACCTTC.

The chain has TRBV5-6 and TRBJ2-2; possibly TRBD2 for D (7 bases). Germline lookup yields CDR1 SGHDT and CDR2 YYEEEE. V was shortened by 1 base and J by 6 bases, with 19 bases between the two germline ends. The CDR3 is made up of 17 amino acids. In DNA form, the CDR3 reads TGTGCCAGCAGCTTGAGGGGGGGCAGGGGTCAAGCCGGGGAGCTGTTTTTT. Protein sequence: CASSLRGGRGQAGELFF.

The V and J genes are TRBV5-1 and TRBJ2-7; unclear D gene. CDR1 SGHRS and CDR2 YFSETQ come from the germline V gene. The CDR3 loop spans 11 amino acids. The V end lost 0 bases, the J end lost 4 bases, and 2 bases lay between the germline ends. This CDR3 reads CASSLGYEQYF. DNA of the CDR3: TGCGCCAGCAGCTTGGGGTACGAGCAGTACTTC.

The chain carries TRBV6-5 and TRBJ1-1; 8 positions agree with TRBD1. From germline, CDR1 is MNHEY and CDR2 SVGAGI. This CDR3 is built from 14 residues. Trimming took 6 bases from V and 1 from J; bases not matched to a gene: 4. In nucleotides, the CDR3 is TGTGCCAGCAGCGAGACAGGGGCGAACACTGAAGCTTTCTTT. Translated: CASSETGANTEAFF.

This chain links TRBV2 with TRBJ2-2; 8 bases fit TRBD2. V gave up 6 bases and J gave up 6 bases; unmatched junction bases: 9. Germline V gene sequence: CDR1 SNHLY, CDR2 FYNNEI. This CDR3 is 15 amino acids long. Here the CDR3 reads CASSQAGVSAGELFF. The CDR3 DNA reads TGTGCCAGCAGCCAAGCGGGGGTTAGTGCCGGGGAGCTGTTTTTT.